This T cell receptor beta chain was sequenced during a study of CD8+ T cells in alopecia areata. Study outcomes and limitations: Patients displayed less clarity in TCR sharing than mice, a finding possibly related to HLA. Higher clonality than in normal scalp was seen in lesional scalp, especially alopecia totalis/universalis.

It was cDNA, reverse transcribed from extracted RNA, that served as the sequencing template. Clones were read by immunoSEQ multiplex PCR, and TCRdb kept only the in-frame ones, dropping some. This sample has approximately 300,000 clones and no singletons, with about 1.1% in the ten largest. This clone occurred a few times. Its antigen is still unknown. Since a much larger clone is just one base distant, this may be a read error. Gene names and germline match the mouse. The CDR3 end falls 4 residues outside the read, so it is completed with the germline J gene. Sorting used CD4, CD8alpha, NKG2D, NKG2ACE and other markers on pooled cutaneous lymph node cells. The V end lost 0 bases, the J end lost 0 bases, and 8 bases lay between the germline ends. Germline V gene data show CDR1 as NSQYPW and CDR2 as LRSPGD (reference sequence). The CDR3 contains 15 residues.

Sequencing used CD4+ T cells sorted from a lymph node. The clonotype comes from a C3H/HeJ mouse with alopecia areata. This line is of MHC haplotype H2-k. V is TRBV1 and J is TRBJ1-2, with D possibly being TRBD1 (5 bases). CDR3 amino acids: CTCSADPGSNSDYTF. The DNA read from the CDR3 is TGCACCTGCAGTGCAGATCCAGGGTCAAACTCC.